One and the same sample provided the 7 T cell receptor beta chains below, sequenced in a study of cytomegalovirus exposure and HLA in healthy donors. The PCR made use of 60 Vbeta and 13 Jbeta primers. Sequencing was performed with immunoSEQ multiplex PCR; in TCRdb, only in-frame clones are kept and a portion is missing. Found here are around 200,000 clones, roughly 80% of them singletons; the top ten hold 6.3%. The material sequenced was PBMCs. The receptors come from a man in his forties or fifties in good health and CMV-seropositive.

V and J are TRBV27 and TRBJ2-3; the match to TRBD2 covers 13 bases. Trimming at V came to 6 bases and at J to 6 bases, leaving 3 bases not matched to a gene. The CDR3 runs 14 residues. Germline CDR1 reads MNHEY; CDR2 reads SMNVEV (reference sequence). CDR3 in amino acids: CASRELAGGDTQYF. CDR3 DNA: TGTGCCAGCAGGGAACTAGCGGGAGGGGATACGCAGTATTTT.

This chain links TRBV5-1 with TRBJ2-3; 7 positions match TRBD2. CDR1 and CDR2 (germline): SGHRS, YFSETQ. CDR3 size: 16 residues. Trimming at V came to 0 bases and at J to 1 base, leaving 5 bases not matched to a gene. As DNA, the CDR3 is TGCGCCAGCAGCTTGGAGGGTAGCGGGCGCACAGATACGCAGTATTTT. It translates to CASSLEGSGRTDTQYF.

The genes are TRBV6-1 and TRBJ2-3; D possibly corresponds to TRBD1 (6 bases). The germline gives CDR1 MNHNS, CDR2 SASEGT. Trimming removed 4 bases at V and 1 base at J, with 15 bases between. The CDR3 is made up of 16 amino acids. DNA of the CDR3: TGTGCCAGCAGTGGGTCCTTCAGGGGTGGCACAGATACGCAGTATTTT. Translation gives CASSGSFRGGTDTQYF.

The gene calls are TRBV15 and TRBJ2-1; D is perhaps TRBD1 (6 bases). CDR1 is LNHNV and CDR2 is YYDKDF in the germline V gene (reference sequence). Trimming stripped 8 bases from V and 0 bases from J, with 8 bases between. The CDR3 extends over 13 amino acids. Written as DNA, the CDR3 is TGTGCCACCCGGGACACCTCCTACAATGAGCAGTTCTTC. Its protein is CATRDTSYNEQFF.

The rearrangement links TRBV19 to TRBJ1-5; 7 bases are a match to TRBD1. Per germline, CDR1 LNHDA and CDR2 SQIVND (reference sequence). The junction had 10 bases not matched to a gene; V was cut back by 11 bases and J by 6 bases. This CDR3 has 13 amino acids. The CDR3 DNA sequence: TGTGCCGGAAGACAGGGTATGGGTCAGCCCCAGCATTTT. Translating gives CAGRQGMGQPQHF.

The V gene is TRBV11-1, the J gene TRBJ2-7, with a tentative D call TRBD2 (7 bases). Germline lookup yields CDR1 SGHAT and CDR2 FQDESV (reference sequence). The ends were cut back, 5 bases at V and 6 bases at J, with 17 bases in the middle. The CDR3 loop spans 14 amino acids. CDR3 region: CASSKGGGPFEQYF. The CDR3 DNA follows: TGTGCCAGCAGCAAGGGGGGGGGACCCTTCGAGCAGTACTTC.

The chain uses TRBV7-2 and TRBJ1-6; 9 positions match TRBD1. V lost 2 bases to trimming and J lost 8 bases; unmatched junction nucleotides: 7. The CDR3 is 16 residues long. The V gene's germline CDR1 is SGHTA and CDR2 FQGNSA. The chain's CDR3 is CASSLNKQGADSPLHF. The CDR3 DNA reads as TGTGCCAGCAGCTTAAACAAACAGGGGGCGGATTCACCCCTCCACTTT.